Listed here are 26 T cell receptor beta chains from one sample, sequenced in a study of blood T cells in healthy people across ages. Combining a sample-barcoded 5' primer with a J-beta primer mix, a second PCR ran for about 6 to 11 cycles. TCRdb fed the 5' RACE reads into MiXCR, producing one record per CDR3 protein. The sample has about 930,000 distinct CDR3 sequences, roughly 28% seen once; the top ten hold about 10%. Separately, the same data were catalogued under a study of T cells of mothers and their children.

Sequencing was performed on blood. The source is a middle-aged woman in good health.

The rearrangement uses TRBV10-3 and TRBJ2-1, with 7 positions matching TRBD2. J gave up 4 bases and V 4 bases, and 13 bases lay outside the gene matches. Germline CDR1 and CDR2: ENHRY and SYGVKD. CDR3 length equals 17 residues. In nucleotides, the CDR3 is TGTGCCATCAGTGGGTCTAAGGCCAGCGGGGATTACAATGAGCAGTTCTTC. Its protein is CAISGSKASGDYNEQFF.

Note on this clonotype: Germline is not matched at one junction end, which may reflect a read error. Here the CDR3 reads CSVGGTGDYDYTF. The CDR3 DNA reads as TGTAGCGTTGGCGGGACAGGGGACTATGACTACACCTTC. The chain joins TRBV29-1 to TRBJ1-2; 10 nucleotides line up with TRBD1. The CDR3 extends over 13 amino acids. The germline V gene encodes CDR1 SQVTM and CDR2 ANQGSEA. Combining the CDR3 with reference TRBV29-1 and TRBJ1-2 gives the whole variable domain SAVISQKPSRDICQRGTSLTIQCQVDSQVTMMFWYRQQPGQSLTLIATANQGSEATYESGFVIDKFPISRPNLTFSTLTVSNMSPEDSSIYLCSVGGTGDYDYTFGSGTRLTVV.

The CDR3 DNA is TGTGCCAGCAGCGCCAGGGGGCTGGACACCGGGGAGCTGTTTTTT. Protein product: CASSARGLDTGELFF. This chain connects TRBV5-8 to TRBJ2-2; 8 positions match TRBD1. The length of the CDR3 is 15 residues. With 4 bases clipped from V and 3 bases from J, the junction kept 5 bases outside the gene matches. CDR1 SGHTS and CDR2 YDEGEE come from the germline V gene.

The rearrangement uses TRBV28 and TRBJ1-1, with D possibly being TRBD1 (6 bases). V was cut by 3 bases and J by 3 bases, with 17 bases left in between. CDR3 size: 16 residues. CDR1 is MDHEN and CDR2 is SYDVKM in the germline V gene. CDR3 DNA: TGTGCCAGCAGTTTTTCAGGGGTCCGATGGGACACTGAAGCTTTCTTT. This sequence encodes CASSFSGVRWDTEAFF.

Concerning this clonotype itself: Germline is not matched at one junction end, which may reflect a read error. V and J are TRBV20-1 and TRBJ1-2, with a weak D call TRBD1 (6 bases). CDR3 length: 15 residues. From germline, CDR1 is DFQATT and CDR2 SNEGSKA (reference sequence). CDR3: CSTRDRGRGVYGYTF. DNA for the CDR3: TGCAGTACTAGAGATAGGGGCAGGGGTGTCTATGGCTACACCTTC.

CDR3 sequence (DNA): TGTGCCAGCAGCTTAAATGCGGGGGGGCCTGAGCAGTTCTTC. Translated, it gives CASSLNAGGPEQFF. The chain employs TRBV7-2 and TRBJ2-1; 9 positions agree with TRBD2. The CDR3 contains 14 residues. V lost 2 bases and J lost 9; bases outside the gene matches: 5. The germline V gene encodes CDR1 SGHTA and CDR2 FQGNSA. Using reference TRBV7-2 and TRBJ2-1 for the parts outside the CDR3, the full variable domain is GAGVSQSPSNKVTEKGKDVELRCDPISGHTALYWYRQSLGQGLEFLIYFQGNSAPDKSGLPSDRFSAERTGGSVSTLTIQRTQQEDSAVYLCASSLNAGGPEQFFGPGTRLTVL.

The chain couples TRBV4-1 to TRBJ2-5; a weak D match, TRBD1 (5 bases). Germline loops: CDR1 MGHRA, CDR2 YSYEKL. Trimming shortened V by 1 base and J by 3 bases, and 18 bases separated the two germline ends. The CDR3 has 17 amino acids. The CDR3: CASSQVHVLGQKETQYF. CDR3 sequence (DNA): TGCGCCAGCAGCCAAGTTCATGTATTGGGGCAAAAAGAGACCCAGTACTTC.

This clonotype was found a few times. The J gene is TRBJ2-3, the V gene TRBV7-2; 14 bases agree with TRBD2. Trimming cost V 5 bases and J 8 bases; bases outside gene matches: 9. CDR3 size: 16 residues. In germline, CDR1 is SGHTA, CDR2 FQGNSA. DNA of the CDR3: TGTGCCAGCAGCGCAAGACTAGCGGGGGGGCCCGGTACGCAGTATTTT. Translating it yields CASSARLAGGPGTQYF.

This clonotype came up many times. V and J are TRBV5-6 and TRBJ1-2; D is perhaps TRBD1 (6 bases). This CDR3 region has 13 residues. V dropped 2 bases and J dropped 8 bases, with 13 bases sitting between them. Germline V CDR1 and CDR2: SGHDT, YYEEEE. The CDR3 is CASSFYREEGYTF. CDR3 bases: TGTGCCAGCAGCTTCTACAGGGAAGAAGGCTACACCTTC. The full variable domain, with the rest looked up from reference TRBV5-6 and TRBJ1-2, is DAGVTQSPTHLIKTRGQQVTLRCSPKSGHDTVSWYQQALGQGPQFIFQYYEEEERQRGNFPDRFSGHQFPNYSSELNVNALLLGDSALYLCASSFYREEGYTFGSGTRLTVV.

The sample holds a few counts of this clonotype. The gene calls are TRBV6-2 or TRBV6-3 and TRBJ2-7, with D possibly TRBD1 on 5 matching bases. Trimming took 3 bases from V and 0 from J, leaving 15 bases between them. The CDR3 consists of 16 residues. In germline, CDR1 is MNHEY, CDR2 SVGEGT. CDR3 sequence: CASSYYPAGPSYEQYF. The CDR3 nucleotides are TGTGCCAGCAGTTATTATCCCGCAGGGCCCTCCTACGAGCAGTACTTC.

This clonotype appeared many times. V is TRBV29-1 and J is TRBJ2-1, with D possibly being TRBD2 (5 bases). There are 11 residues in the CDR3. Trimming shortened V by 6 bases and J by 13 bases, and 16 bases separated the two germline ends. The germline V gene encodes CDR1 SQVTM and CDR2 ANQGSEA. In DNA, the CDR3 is TGCAGCGTAGCCGGGATTTGGGTACAGTTCTTC. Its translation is CSVAGIWVQFF.

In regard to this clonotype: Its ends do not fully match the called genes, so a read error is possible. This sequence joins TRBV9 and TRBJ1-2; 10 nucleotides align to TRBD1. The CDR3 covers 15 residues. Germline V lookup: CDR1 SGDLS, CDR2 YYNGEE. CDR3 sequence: CASSWTGGHNSGYTF. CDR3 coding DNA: TGTGCCAGCAGTTGGACAGGGGGACATAACTCTGGCTACACCTTC. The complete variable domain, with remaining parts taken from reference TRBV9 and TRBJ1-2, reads DSGVTQTPKHLITATGQRVTLRCSPRSGDLSVYWYQQSLDQGLQFLIQYYNGEERAKGNILERFSAQQFPDLHSELNLSSLELGDSALYFCASSWTGGHNSGYTFGSGTRLTVV.

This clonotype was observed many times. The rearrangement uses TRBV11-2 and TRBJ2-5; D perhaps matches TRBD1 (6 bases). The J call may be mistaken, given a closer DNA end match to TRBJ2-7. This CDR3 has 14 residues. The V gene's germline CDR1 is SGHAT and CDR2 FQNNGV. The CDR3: CASSRGQNFPEQYF. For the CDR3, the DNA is TGTGCCAGCAGCCGTGGACAGAATTTTCCCGAGCAGTACTTC.

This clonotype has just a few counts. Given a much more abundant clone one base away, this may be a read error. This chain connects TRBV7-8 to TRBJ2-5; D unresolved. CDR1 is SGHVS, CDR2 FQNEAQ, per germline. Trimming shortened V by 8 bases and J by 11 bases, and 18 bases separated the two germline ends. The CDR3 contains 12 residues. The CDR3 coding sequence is TGTGCCAGCGCCATTGAGCCGAATGAGCAGTACTTC. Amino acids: CASAIEPNEQYF.

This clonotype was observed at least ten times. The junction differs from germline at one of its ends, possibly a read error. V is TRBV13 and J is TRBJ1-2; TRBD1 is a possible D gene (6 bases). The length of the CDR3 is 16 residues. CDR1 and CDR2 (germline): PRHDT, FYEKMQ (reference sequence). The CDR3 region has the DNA TGTGCCAGCAGCCTAGGGGGGTCGGCCACTAACTATGGCTACACCTTC. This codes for CASSLGGSATNYGYTF.

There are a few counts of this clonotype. In nucleotides, the CDR3 is TGCAGTGCTAGAGATTCGGGACCCCCCAATCAGCCCCAGCATTTT. As protein: CSARDSGPPNQPQHF. J is TRBJ1-5 and V is TRBV20-1, with D maybe TRBD1 (5 bases). Germline CDR1 is DFQATT and CDR2 is SNEGSKA (reference sequence). The CDR3 is 15 amino acids. Trimming shortened V by 0 bases and J by 3 bases, and 12 bases separated the two germline ends.

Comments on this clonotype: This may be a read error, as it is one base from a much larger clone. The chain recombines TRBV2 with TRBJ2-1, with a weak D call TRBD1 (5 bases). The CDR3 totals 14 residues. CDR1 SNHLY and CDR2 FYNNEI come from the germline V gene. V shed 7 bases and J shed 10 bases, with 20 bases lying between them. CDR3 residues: CASNPTVRSYEQFF. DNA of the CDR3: TGTGCCAGCAATCCGACAGTCCGCTCCTACGAGCAGTTCTTC.

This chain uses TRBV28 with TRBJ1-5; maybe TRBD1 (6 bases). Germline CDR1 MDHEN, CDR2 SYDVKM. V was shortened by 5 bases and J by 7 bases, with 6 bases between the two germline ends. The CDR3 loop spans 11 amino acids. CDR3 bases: TGTGCCAGCAGTGACAGGCAGCCCCAGCATTTT. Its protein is CASSDRQPQHF.

The CDR3, as DNA: TGTGCCAGCAGTGGGGGGGCCAAGGGGGCCCGAGAGACCCAGTACTTC. Its translation: CASSGGAKGARETQYF. This rearrangement joins TRBV28 to TRBJ2-5; D tentatively fits TRBD1 or TRBD2 (7 bases each). Deletions cut 5 bases from V and 4 bases from J, with 20 bases between. The CDR3 consists of 16 residues. Germline CDR1 and CDR2: MDHEN and SYDVKM.

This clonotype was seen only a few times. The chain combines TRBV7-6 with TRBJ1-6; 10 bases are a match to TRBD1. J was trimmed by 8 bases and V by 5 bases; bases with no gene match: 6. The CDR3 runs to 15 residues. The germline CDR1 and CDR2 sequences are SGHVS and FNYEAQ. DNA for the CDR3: TGTGCCAGCAGCGTAGACGGGACAGGGGATTCACCCCTCCACTTT. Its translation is CASSVDGTGDSPLHF.

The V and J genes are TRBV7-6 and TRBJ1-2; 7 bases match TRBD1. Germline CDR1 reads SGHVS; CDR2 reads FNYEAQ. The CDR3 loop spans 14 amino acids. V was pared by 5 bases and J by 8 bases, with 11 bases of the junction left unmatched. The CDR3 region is CASSLAGGTEGYTF. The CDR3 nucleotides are TGTGCCAGCAGCCTGGCAGGGGGAACGGAAGGCTACACCTTC. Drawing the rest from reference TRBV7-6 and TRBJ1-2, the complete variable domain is GAGVSQSPRYKVTKRGQDVALRCDPISGHVSLYWYRQALGQGPEFLTYFNYEAQQDKSGLPNDRFSAERPEGSISTLTIQRTEQRDSAMYRCASSLAGGTEGYTFGSGTRLTVV.

The CDR3 DNA is TGCGCCAGCAGCTTGGACAGATCTGGAAACACCATATATTTT. This gives the protein CASSLDRSGNTIYF. The chain links TRBV5-1 to TRBJ1-3; D is unclear. The germline V gene has CDR1 SGHRS and CDR2 YFSETQ. V shed 0 bases and J shed 1 base, with 5 bases lying between them. The CDR3 runs to 14 residues.

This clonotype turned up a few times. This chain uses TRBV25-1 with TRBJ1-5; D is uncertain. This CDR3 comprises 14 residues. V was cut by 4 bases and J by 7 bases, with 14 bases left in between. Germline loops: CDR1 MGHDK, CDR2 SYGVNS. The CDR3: CASSGRLSMQPQHF. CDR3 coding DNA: TGTGCCAGCAGTGGACGGCTCTCCATGCAGCCCCAGCATTTT. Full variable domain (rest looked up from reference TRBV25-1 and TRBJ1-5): EADIYQTPRYLVIGTGKKITLECSQTMGHDKMYWYQQDPGMELHLIHYSYGVNSTEKGDLSSESTVSRIRTEHFPLTLESARPSHTSQYLCASSGRLSMQPQHFGDGTRLSIL.

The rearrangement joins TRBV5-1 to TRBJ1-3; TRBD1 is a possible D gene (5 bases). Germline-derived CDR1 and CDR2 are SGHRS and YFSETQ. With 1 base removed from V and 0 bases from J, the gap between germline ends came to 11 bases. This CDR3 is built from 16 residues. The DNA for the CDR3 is TGCGCCAGCAGCTTGCGGGGCGGTTACTCTGGAAACACCATATATTTT. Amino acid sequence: CASSLRGGYSGNTIYF.

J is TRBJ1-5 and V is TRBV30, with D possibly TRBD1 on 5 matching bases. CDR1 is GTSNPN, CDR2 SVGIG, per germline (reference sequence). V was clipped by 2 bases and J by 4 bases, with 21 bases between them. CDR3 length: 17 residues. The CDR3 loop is CAWSPPEVNRLNQPQHF. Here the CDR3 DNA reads TGTGCCTGGAGTCCCCCTGAGGTCAACAGGTTAAATCAGCCCCAGCATTTT.

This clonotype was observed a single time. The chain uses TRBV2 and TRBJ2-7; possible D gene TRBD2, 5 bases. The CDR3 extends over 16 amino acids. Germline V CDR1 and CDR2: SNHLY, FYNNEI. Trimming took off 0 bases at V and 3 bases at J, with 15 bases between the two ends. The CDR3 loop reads CASSEAALRENYEQYF. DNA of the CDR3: TGTGCCAGCAGTGAAGCCGCCCTTCGGGAAAACTACGAGCAGTACTTC. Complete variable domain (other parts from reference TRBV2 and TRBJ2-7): EPEVTQTPSHQVTQMGQEVILRCVPISNHLYFYWYRQILGQKVEFLVSFYNNEISEKSEIFDDQFSVERPDGSNFTLKIRSTKLEDSAMYFCASSEAALRENYEQYFGPGTRLTVT.